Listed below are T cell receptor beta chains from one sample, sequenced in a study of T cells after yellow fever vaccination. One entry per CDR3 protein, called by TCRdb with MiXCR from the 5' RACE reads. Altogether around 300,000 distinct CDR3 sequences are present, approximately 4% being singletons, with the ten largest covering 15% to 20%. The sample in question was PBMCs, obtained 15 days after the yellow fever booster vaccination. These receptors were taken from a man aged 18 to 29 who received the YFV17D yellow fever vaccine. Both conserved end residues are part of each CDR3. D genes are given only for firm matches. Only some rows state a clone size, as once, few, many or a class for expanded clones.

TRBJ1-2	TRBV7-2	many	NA	TGTGCCAGCAGCCAGGACAGAGCGTATGGCTACACCTTC	CASSQDRAYGYTF
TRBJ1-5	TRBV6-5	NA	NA	TGTGCCAGCAGTTACTCGAGGCAACAGCCCCAGCATTTT	CASSYSRQQPQHF
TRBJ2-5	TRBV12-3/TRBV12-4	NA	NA	TGTGCCAGCAGTTACGGGGCCGCGGGGACCCAGTACTTC	CASSYGAAGTQYF
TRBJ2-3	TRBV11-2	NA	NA	TGTGCCAGCAGCCGGGTTTTACGCACAGATACGCAGTATTTT	CASSRVLRTDTQYF
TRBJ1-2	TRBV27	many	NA	TGTGCCAGCAGTTTATCGTTAGCACAGCTACAGACCTTC	CASSLSLAQLQTF
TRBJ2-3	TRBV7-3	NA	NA	TGTGCCAGCAGCTTCTTGGGACTGAGCACAGATACGCAGTATTTT	CASSFLGLSTDTQYF
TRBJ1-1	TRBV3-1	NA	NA	TGTGCCAGCAGCCAAGCTCTAGGGGTCTCTGAAGCTTTCTTT	CASSQALGVSEAFF
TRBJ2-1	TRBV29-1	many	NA	TGCAGCGTTGGGCCTCGGAGCGATGAGCAGTTCTTC	CSVGPRSDEQFF
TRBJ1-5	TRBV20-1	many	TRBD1	TGCAGTGCTAGAGGACAGGGGGCCCAGCCCCAGCATTTT	CSARGQGAQPQHF
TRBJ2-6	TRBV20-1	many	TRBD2	TGCAGTGCACTAGCGTCGAGCTCTGGGGCCAACGTCCTGACTTTC	CSALASSSGANVLTF
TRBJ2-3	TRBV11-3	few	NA	TGTGCCAGCAGCTCAAACGGCCGAGGCACAGATACGCAGTATTTT	CASSSNGRGTDTQYF
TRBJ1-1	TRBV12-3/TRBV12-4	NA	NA	TGTGCCAGCAGTTTGTCTCTGGCCGGGGAAGCTTTCTTT	CASSLSLAGEAFF
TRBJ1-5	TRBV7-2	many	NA	TGTGCCAGCAGCTTGACAGTTAATCAGCCCCAGCATTTT	CASSLTVNQPQHF
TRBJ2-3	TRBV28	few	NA	TGTGCCAGCAGTTCCAGACTACTTCGCACAGATACGCAGTATTTT	CASSSRLLRTDTQYF
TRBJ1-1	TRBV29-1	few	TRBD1	TGCAGCGTTGGACAGGGGAAGGGGACTGAAGCTTTCTTT	CSVGQGKGTEAFF
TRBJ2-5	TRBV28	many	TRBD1	TGTGCCAGCAGAGACAGGGGGCGCGGGGAGACCCAGTACTTC	CASRDRGRGETQYF
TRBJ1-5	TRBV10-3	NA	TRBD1	TGTGCCATCACTCCGGGACAGGGAAGAGATACGCAGCATTTT	CAITPGQGRDTQHF
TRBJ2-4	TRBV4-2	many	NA	TGTGCCAGCAGCCGAGCAAAGACCAATACCAAAAACATTCAGTACTTC	CASSRAKTNTKNIQYF
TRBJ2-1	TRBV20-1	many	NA	TGCAGTGCTAGAGTGTCCCACCTAGGGGGGGCGAACAATGAGCAGTTCTTC	CSARVSHLGGANNEQFF
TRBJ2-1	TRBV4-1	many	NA	TGCGCCAGCAGCCATGATGGAGCCCTCTGGAACAATGAGCAGTTCTTC	CASSHDGALWNNEQFF
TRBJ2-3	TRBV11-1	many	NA	TGTGCCAGCAGCGCGAACGGGGGCCCAGATACGCAGTATTTT	CASSANGGPDTQYF
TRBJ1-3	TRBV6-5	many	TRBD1	TGTCGACAGGGGGGTTATCTCGACAACACCATATATTTT	CRQGGYLDNTIYF
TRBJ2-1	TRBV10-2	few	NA	TGCGCCAGCAGGACTTCGCCCTACAATGAGCAGTTCTTC	CASRTSPYNEQFF
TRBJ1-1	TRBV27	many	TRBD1	TGTGCCAGCAGTTTATCTTGGGACAGCATGAACACTGAAGCTTTCTTT	CASSLSWDSMNTEAFF
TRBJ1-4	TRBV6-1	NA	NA	TGTGCCAGCAGCCGTCAAAACAGGGTGGCGGAAAAACTGTTTTTT	CASSRQNRVAEKLFF
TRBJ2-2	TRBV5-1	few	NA	TGCGCCAGCAGCTTTCAGGATACCGGCGGGGAGCTGTTTTTT	CASSFQDTGGELFF
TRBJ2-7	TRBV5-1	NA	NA	TGCGCCAGCAGCTTGGCGCTGGGATTTTCGTCCTACGAGCAGTACTTC	CASSLALGFSSYEQYF
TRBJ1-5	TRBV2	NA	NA	TGTGCCAGCAGTAAGATAGATAGACTGGCGAATCAGCCCCAGCATTTT	CASSKIDRLANQPQHF
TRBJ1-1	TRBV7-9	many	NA	TGTGCCAGCAGCTTCAGCCAGGACACTGAAGCTTTCTTT	CASSFSQDTEAFF
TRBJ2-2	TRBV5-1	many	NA	TGCGCCAGCAGCTTGGCCGTACAGGGGAACACCGGGGAGCTGTTTTTT	CASSLAVQGNTGELFF
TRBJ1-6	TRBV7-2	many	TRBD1	TGTGCCAGCAGAACGGGACAGTTTCTTTCACCCCTCCACTTT	CASRTGQFLSPLHF
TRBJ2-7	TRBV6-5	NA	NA	TGTGCCAGCAGTTACCAACAGCGGCCTTCCTACGAGCAGTACTTC	CASSYQQRPSYEQYF
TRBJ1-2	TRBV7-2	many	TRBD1	TGTGCCAGCAGCTATAGACAGGGGTATGGCTACACCTTC	CASSYRQGYGYTF
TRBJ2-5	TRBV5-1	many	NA	TGCGCCAGCAGCTTGGTATCCAGAAAGGGACAAGAGACCCAGTACTTC	CASSLVSRKGQETQYF
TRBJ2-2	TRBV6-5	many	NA	TGTGCCAGCAGACCCGGGGGCGTCGGCACCGGGGAGCTGTTTTTT	CASRPGGVGTGELFF
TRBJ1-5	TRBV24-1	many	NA	TGTGCCACCAGTGGGATTAGCAATCAGCCCCAGCATTTT	CATSGISNQPQHF
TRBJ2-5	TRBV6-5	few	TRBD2	TGTGCCAGCAGTCCGGGACTAACGAAGACCCAGTACTTC	CASSPGLTKTQYF
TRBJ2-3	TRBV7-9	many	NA	TGTGCCAGCAGCTCTACCTCAGGGCTGACCACAGATACGCAGTATTTT	CASSSTSGLTTDTQYF
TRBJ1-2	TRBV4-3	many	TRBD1	TGCGCCAGCAGGAGGACAGGGGGCGCGGGCGGCTACACCTTC	CASRRTGGAGGYTF
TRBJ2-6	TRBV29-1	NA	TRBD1	TGCAGCGTTGAAGGACAGGGCGGTGGGGCCAACGTCCTGACTTTC	CSVEGQGGGANVLTF
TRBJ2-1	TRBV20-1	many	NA	TGCAGTGCTCGGGACGCCCGAGGCAACAATGAGCAGTTCTTC	CSARDARGNNEQFF
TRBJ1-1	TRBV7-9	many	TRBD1	TGTGCCAGCAGTCCAAATGGACAGGGGAACACTGAAGCTTTCTTT	CASSPNGQGNTEAFF
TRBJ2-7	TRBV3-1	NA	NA	TGTGCCAGCAGCCAAGATTTCCCCCCCAAGATAAGGGCCTACGAGCAGTACTTC	CASSQDFPPKIRAYEQYF
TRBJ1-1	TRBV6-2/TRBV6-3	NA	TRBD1	TGTGCCAGCAGTTACTGGGCAGGGGGCACTGAAGCTTTCTTT	CASSYWAGGTEAFF
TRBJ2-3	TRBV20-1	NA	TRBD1	TGCAGTGCTCTACAGGGGCAGTATAGAACAGATACGCAGTATTTT	CSALQGQYRTDTQYF
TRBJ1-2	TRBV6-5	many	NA	TGTGCCAGCAGTCCCCTTCCAGGACAGTCCTATGGCTACACCTTC	CASSPLPGQSYGYTF
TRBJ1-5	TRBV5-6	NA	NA	TGTGCCAGCAGCTCGGACCCGTCTCGGAGTCAGCCCCAGCATTTT	CASSSDPSRSQPQHF
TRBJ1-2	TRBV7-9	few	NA	TGTGCCAGCAGCTTAGGAGCTGGGACCGAAGACGGCTACACCTTC	CASSLGAGTEDGYTF
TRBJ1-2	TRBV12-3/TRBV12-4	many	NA	TGTGCCAGCAGTTTTACAACCCGCTCTGGCTACACCTTC	CASSFTTRSGYTF
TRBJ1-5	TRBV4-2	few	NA	TGTGCCAGCAGCCAAGAAGAGGGGAGCAATCAGCCCCAGCATTTT	CASSQEEGSNQPQHF
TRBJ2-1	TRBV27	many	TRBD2	TGTGCCAGCAGTTCCTCCGGGGGGGCCTTGTGGAATGAGCAGTTCTTC	CASSSSGGALWNEQFF
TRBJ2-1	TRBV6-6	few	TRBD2	TGTGCCAGCAGTTTCCCGAGCGGGGGCCAGCTCTCAGGAGCAAATGAGCAGTTCTTC	CASSFPSGGQLSGANEQFF
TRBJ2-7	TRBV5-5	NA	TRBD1	TGTGCCAGCAGCTGGGGACAGGGGGTTTACGAGCAGTACTTC	CASSWGQGVYEQYF
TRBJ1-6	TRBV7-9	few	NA	TGTGCCAGCAGCCCCCCTGGAGTGGGACATAATTCACCCCTCCACTTT	CASSPPGVGHNSPLHF
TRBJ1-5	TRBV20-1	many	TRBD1	TGCAGTGCTCTACAGGGGAATCAGCCCCAGCATTTT	CSALQGNQPQHF
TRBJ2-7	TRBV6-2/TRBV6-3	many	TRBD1	TGTGCCAGCAACCTCTCACCCGGGACAGGGGATTACGAGCAGTACTTC	CASNLSPGTGDYEQYF
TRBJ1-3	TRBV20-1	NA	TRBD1	TGCAGTGCTAACGACAGGGGTGAAGGAAACACCATATATTTT	CSANDRGEGNTIYF